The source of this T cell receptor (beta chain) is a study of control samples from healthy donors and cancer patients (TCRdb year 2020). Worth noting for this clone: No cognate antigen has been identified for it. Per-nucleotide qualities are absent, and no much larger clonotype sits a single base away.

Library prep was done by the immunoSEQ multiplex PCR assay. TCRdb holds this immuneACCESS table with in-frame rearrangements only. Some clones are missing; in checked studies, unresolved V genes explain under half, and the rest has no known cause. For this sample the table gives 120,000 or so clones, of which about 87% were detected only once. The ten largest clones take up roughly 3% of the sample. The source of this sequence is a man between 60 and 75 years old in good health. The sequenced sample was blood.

The nucleotides read TGTGCCAGCAGTTACACAGGGATCTATGGCTACACCTTC. Translated, this is CASSYTGIYGYTF. This receptor chain uses TRBV6-5 and TRBJ1-2; a tentative D match to TRBD1 spans 6 bases. The CDR3 holds 13 amino acids from the cysteine to the phenylalanine. Only the CDR3 DNA is retained, 39 bases long and in frame from the first base. CDR1 and CDR2, per the germline V gene, are MNHEY and SVGAGI. V sheds 2 bases and J sheds 4 bases, leaving 8 bases between their ends.